This TCR beta chain was recorded in a study of T-cell memory formation after mild COVID-19. The study's findings and limits: Mostly located in CM and EM were contracting CD4+ clones, with contracting CD8+ clones located in EMRA.

Comments on this clonotype: What it recognizes is unknown.

TCRdb itself ran the 5' RACE reads through MiXCR, one entry per CDR3 protein. The sample has approximately 300,000 distinct CDR3 sequences; approximately 8.4% are singletons. The V and J ends lost 1 base and 1 base respectively, with 14 bases between them. The CDR3 has 16 amino acids. Per germline, CDR1 SGHRS and CDR2 YFSETQ. The chain combines TRBV5-1 with TRBJ1-2, with D maybe TRBD1 (5 bases). Sequencing was performed on PBMCs or a T cell subset sorted from them (not recorded which). This sequence originates from a man aged 18 to 29 who had mild COVID-19 (a few samples of this study predate the infection). Cell type and time point are not known. The DNA for the CDR3 is TGCGCCAGCAGCTTGTTCGGCCGGGGGAATAACTATGGCTACACCTTC. This sequence encodes CASSLFGRGNNYGYTF.